These 17 T cell receptor beta chains came from one sample sequenced in a study of blood T cell repertoires in COVID-19. Assay used: immunoSEQ multiplex PCR; TCRdb lists only in-frame clones, some missing. The sample consists of about 260,000 clones, 85% to 90% of them appearing once. The specimen sequenced was peripheral blood. These receptors originate from an older woman with COVID-19, enrolled during active disease.

This chain joins TRBV11-2 and TRBJ1-2, with a weak D call TRBD1 (6 bases). The CDR3 sequence is 14 residues long. V shed 3 bases and J shed 4 bases, with 12 bases lying between them. Germline V gene lookup returns CDR1 SGHAT and CDR2 FQNNGV. The CDR3 loop reads CASSFFGQTYGYTF. In DNA, the CDR3 is TGTGCCAGCAGCTTTTTTGGACAGACCTATGGCTACACCTTC. Full variable domain (remainder filled in from reference TRBV11-2 and TRBJ1-2): EAGVAQSPRYKIIEKRQSVAFWCNPISGHATLYWYQQILGQGPKLLIQFQNNGVVDDSQLPKDRFSAERLKGVDSTLKIQPAKLEDSAVYLCASSFFGQTYGYTFGSGTRLTVV.

The chain couples TRBV5-4 to TRBJ2-7, with a possible D match to TRBD2 (6 bases). The CDR3 runs to 14 residues. V was pared by 2 bases and J by 0 bases, with 9 bases between. The germline gives CDR1 SGHNT, CDR2 YYREEE (reference sequence). The CDR3 coding sequence is TGTGCCAGCAGCTTAGCGGGTAGCTCCTACGAGCAGTACTTC. Translating gives CASSLAGSSYEQYF.

Details on this clone: The junction and the germline gene differ at one end; a read error may be behind it. The rearrangement links TRBV3-1 (or the pseudogene TRBV3-2) to TRBJ1-2; the match to TRBD1 covers 11 bases. This CDR3 region has 10 residues. Looked up from germline, CDR1 is LGHDT and CDR2 is YNNKEL (reference sequence). As DNA, the CDR3 is TGCCGGACAGGGGGCTGGAGCTACACCTTC. It yields the protein CRTGGWSYTF.

This clone was recorded a few times. This chain uses TRBV28 with TRBJ2-7, with 9 positions matching TRBD1. The CDR3 is 14 amino acids. Per the germline V gene, CDR1 is MDHEN and CDR2 is SYDVKM. J lost 3 bases, V lost 6 bases, and 6 bases had no gene match. The CDR3 region has the DNA TGTGCCAGCAGGCTACCGGGACAGGGCTACGAGCAGTACTTC. Protein product: CASRLPGQGYEQYF.

The rearrangement uses TRBV28 and TRBJ1-1, with 9 bases aligning to TRBD1. Losses at the gene ends were 7 bases for V and 3 bases for J; bases not matched to a gene: 18. Germline CDR1 MDHEN, CDR2 SYDVKM. This CDR3 region has 18 residues. The CDR3 is CASNSLGQGALSDTEAFF. CDR3 DNA sequence: TGTGCCAGCAATAGCCTGGGACAGGGTGCTCTTTCTGACACTGAAGCTTTCTTT.

The chain links TRBV21-1 to TRBJ1-2; TRBD1 is taken as the D call from the table, unchecked against the DNA. TRBV21-1 is a recognized pseudogene. This CDR3 is 16 amino acids long. Here the CDR3 reads CASSNCFETGGNGYTF. Written as DNA, the CDR3 is TGTGCCAGCAGCAACTGCTTCGAGACAGGGGGCAACGGCTACACCTTC.

V gene TRBV25-1 combines with J gene TRBJ2-3; 7 bases match TRBD2. The V gene's germline CDR1 is MGHDK and CDR2 SYGVNS. The CDR3 has 15 amino acids. The J segment lost 2 bases and the V segment lost 5 bases, leaving 7 bases of the junction unmatched. This CDR3 reads CASSWWEGTTDTQYF. The CDR3 bases are TGTGCCAGCAGTTGGTGGGAGGGGACCACAGATACGCAGTATTTT.

This sequence joins TRBV28 and TRBJ2-7; no firm D call. Germline V gene sequence: CDR1 MDHEN, CDR2 SYDVKM. Trimming removed 8 bases at V and 0 bases at J, with 14 bases between. This CDR3 comprises 14 residues. This CDR3 reads CASLGMAVSYEQYF. In DNA, the CDR3 is TGTGCCAGCTTAGGTATGGCGGTCTCCTACGAGCAGTACTTC.

The gene calls are TRBV19 and TRBJ1-1; 7 nucleotides line up with TRBD1. The CDR3 has 14 amino acids. Germline V gene sequence: CDR1 LNHDA, CDR2 SQIVND (reference sequence). The V segment lost 5 bases and the J segment 7 bases; nucleotides outside the gene matches: 10. The chain's CDR3 is CASSVTGAGGEAFF. Here the CDR3 DNA reads TGTGCCAGTAGTGTCACAGGGGCGGGGGGTGAAGCTTTCTTT.

This rearrangement joins TRBV11-2 to TRBJ2-5; D is possibly TRBD2 (6 bases). The CDR3 length is 17 residues. V lost 1 base and J 1 base, leaving 16 bases between the germline ends. Germline CDR1 is SGHAT and CDR2 is FQNNGV. For the CDR3, the DNA is TGTGCCAGCAGCTTAGGGGCCCCAGGTAGCGGCCAAGAGACCCAGTACTTC. The encoded protein is CASSLGAPGSGQETQYF.

This clone was seen repeatedly, ten times or more. The chain carries TRBV5-4 and TRBJ1-6; D remains ambiguous. Per germline, CDR1 SGHNT and CDR2 YYREEE (reference sequence). CDR3 length: 14 amino acids. The V gene lost 0 bases and the J gene lost 7 bases, with 8 bases spanning the gap. The CDR3 DNA sequence: TGTGCCAGCAGCTTGGACAGACTAAATTCACCCCTCCACTTT. Its translation: CASSLDRLNSPLHF.

On this clone itself: Other DNA sequences from this sample encode an identical CDR3 as well. The V and J genes are TRBV7-9 and TRBJ1-5; TRBD1 matches 10 bases. V shed 3 bases and J 6 bases; nucleotides not matched to a gene: 2. This CDR3 has 14 residues. Germline assignment: CDR1 SEHNR and CDR2 FQNEAQ (reference sequence). The CDR3 DNA is TGTGCCAGCAGCTTCGGACAGGGGGGTCAGCCCCAGCATTTT. It translates to CASSFGQGGQPQHF.

The V call is TRBV6-5, the J call TRBJ1-3; D not certain. Germline CDR1 and CDR2: MNHEY and SVGAGI. The CDR3 extends over 14 amino acids. The germline V and J ends were trimmed by 10 bases and 0 bases, with 13 bases remaining between them. The CDR3 DNA reads TGTGCCATCCTCCTCCCCTTCTCTGGAAACACCATATATTTT. Residues: CAILLPFSGNTIYF.

The rearrangement joins TRBV4-2 to TRBJ2-1; 12 nucleotides align to TRBD2. This CDR3 has 16 residues. V dropped 4 bases and J dropped 3; count of bases not matched to a gene: 4. Looked up from germline, CDR1 is LGHNA and CDR2 is YNFKEQ. The CDR3 coding sequence is TGTGCCAGCAGCCGATGGACTAGCGGGATCTACAATGAGCAGTTCTTC. This codes for CASSRWTSGIYNEQFF.

V usage is TRBV6-5 and J usage is TRBJ1-1; maybe TRBD1 (6 bases). The CDR3 extends over 11 amino acids. Trimming shortened V by 6 bases and J by 6 bases, and 8 bases separated the two germline ends. Per the germline V gene, CDR1 is MNHEY and CDR2 is SVGAGI. This CDR3 reads CASRQGAEAFF. The CDR3 nucleotides are TGTGCCAGCAGACAGGGCGCTGAAGCTTTCTTT.

The gene calls are TRBV7-2 and TRBJ1-1; D may be TRBD1 (6 bases). Germline CDR1 reads SGHTA; CDR2 reads FQGNSA. This CDR3 is built from 15 residues. The V end lost 6 bases, the J end lost 2 bases, and 16 bases lay between the germline ends. CDR3 residues: CASSRDRRINTEAFF. The CDR3, as DNA: TGTGCCAGCAGTCGTGACAGGAGAATAAACACTGAAGCTTTCTTT.

The chain couples TRBV13 to TRBJ2-7; the D gene is possibly TRBD2 (5 bases). Germline CDR1 and CDR2: PRHDT and FYEKMQ (reference sequence). The CDR3 spans 15 residues. V lost 0 bases, J lost 3 bases, and 12 bases lay in between. The CDR3 loop reads CASSLGGRRYYEQYF. The CDR3 DNA reads TGTGCCAGCAGCTTAGGGGGCAGGAGGTACTACGAGCAGTACTTC.